The source of this T cell receptor beta chain is a study of monozygotic twins with inflammatory bowel disease (dated by TCRdb to the late 2010s). Broadly, across the study: The complete study included 28 monozygotic twin pairs: 19 IBD-discordant Danish pairs and nine German pairs, of which four were IBD-concordant and five were IBD-discordant. Within discordant pairs, disease-associated traits were sought mainly by comparing IBD patients with their genetically identical healthy co-twins. Each individual had, on average, about 151 000 unique TCRalpha sequences and 181 000 unique TCRbeta sequences available for analysis.

Summary of the overall study and its limitations: IBD patients shared fewer clonotypes with other individuals than healthy twins did, most markedly in patients showing signs of disease activity. Measured by the inverse Simpson index, TCRbeta repertoire diversity was lower in IBD patients than in their healthy co-twins. The analysis was unable to tell apart different T cell subtypes. Repertoire similarity did not differ between concordant and discordant twins, possibly due to limited statistical power. No single strong signal or clonotype linked to IBD turned up in the results, so the idea that one exists was not supported. Because patients were on differing immunosuppressive treatments, the repertoires may have picked up extra background noise and inter-individual variability.

CDR1 and CDR2 are drawn from the germline V gene (reference sequence): SEHNR, FQNEAQ. The CDR3, from cysteine to phenylalanine, totals 15 residues. No coding sequence is recorded. Remarks on this clonotype: What antigen it recognizes has not been identified.

A roughly 2.5 ml peripheral blood sample was drawn into PAXgene tubes per donor and stored at -80°C. Without T cell sorting, total RNA was isolated from whole blood using the PAXgene blood miRNA kit on an automated QIAcube. Peripheral blood from monozygotic twin pairs who were concordant or discordant for inflammatory bowel disease underwent deep TCRalpha and TCRbeta repertoire profiling using unique molecular barcoding. For every twin pair, smoking habits were documented, and each individual was categorised as a current, former or never smoker. The library came from 5' RACE. Each TCR library was prepared from about 3,300 ng of total RNA. cDNA was synthesized with SMARTScribe reverse transcriptase in eight separate reactions per sample. Unique molecular identifiers containing a 6-nucleotide sample barcode were introduced through template switching during cDNA synthesis. TCRalpha and TCRbeta cDNA was amplified in two nested PCRs of around 15 and 10 cycles, and bead purification was carried out after each PCR. Before amplification, the cDNA was treated with uracil DNA-glycosylase and purified using the QIAquick PCR purification kit. The second PCR was the step at which Illumina TruSeq-compatible adapters and sample-specific barcodes were added. Library quality and concentration were checked on TapeStation and Qubit, and libraries were pooled at around 5 ng each. Pooled libraries were sequenced on an Illumina HiSeq2500 single-index Rapid Run with 2 x 100 bp reads and custom sequencing primers. Turning to the authors' computational methods: UMI-based consensus assembly with MiGEC version 1.2.6 was used to correct PCR and sequencing errors. V(D)J alignment, clonotype assembly and CDR3 extraction were performed with MiXCR version 2.1.1. Gene usage, clonotype sharing and MAIT/NKT TCR abundance were normalised by analysing the top 1000, 10 000 and 20 000 clonotypes per sample. After downsampling to 27 000 UMIs, diversity was calculated as the inverse Simpson index using the vegan R package. Paired Mann-Whitney U tests on discordant twin pairs were used, with Benjamini-Hochberg multiple-testing correction. After the reads were reprocessed by TCRdb, one entry was made per CDR3 protein sequence, with no DNA. What appears here as the V and J calls and clone size reflects TCRdb's work, not the paper's. For this sample, the table gives some 440,000 distinct CDR3 sequences. The ten largest clonotypes hold 2.4% of the sample.

The clonotype originates from a human donor with ulcerative colitis or Crohn's disease, or a healthy co-twin of an affected twin (not recorded which). The rearranged chain carries TRBV7-9 and TRBJ1-4; TCRdb's assignment of TRBD1 cannot be checked, as there is no DNA. The sample was blood. The CDR3 is CASSPSDRANEKLFF.